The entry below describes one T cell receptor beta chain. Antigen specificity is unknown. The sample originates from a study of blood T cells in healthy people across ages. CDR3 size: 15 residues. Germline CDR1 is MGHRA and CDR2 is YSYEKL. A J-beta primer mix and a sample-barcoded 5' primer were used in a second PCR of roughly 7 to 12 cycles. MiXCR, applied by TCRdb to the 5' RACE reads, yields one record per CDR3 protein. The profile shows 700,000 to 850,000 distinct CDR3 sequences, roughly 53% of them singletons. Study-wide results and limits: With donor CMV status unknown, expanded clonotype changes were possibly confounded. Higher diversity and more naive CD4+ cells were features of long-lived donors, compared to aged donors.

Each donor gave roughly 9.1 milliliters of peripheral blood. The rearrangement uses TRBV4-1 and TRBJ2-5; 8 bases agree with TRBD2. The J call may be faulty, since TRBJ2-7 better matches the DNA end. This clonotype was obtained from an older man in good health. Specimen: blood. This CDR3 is CASSIAGTPQNEQYF. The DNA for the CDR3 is TGCGCCAGCAGCATAGCGGGAACCCCTCAGAACGAGCAGTACTTC.